The 19 T cell receptor beta chains below all came from one sample that was sequenced in a study of T cell repertoires in aging, cancer and after chemotherapy. Rearranged V-D-J TRB sequences were amplified with a mixed TRB-A/B primer pool. TCRdb reprocessed the multiplex PCR reads via MiXCR and lists one record per CDR3 protein. In the table there are just over 9,000 distinct CDR3 sequences, 20% to 30% of which are singletons. TCR beta rearrangements were amplified from peripheral blood genomic DNA. Sequenced input: blood. The receptors come from a human donor with a blood cancer. The donor label of this sample is uncertain.

By share, this clonotype counts as medium-sized. Written as DNA, the CDR3 is TGTGCCAGCAGCTTGGTCCCCTGGGGGGCGACGAATCAGCCCCAGCATTTT. This translates into CASSLVPWGATNQPQHF. The chain employs TRBV5-5 and TRBJ1-5, with TRBD1 as a possible D gene (6 bases). Germline CDR1 is SGHKS and CDR2 is YYEKEE (reference sequence). The CDR3 covers 17 residues. Trimming left V 0 bases short and J 4 bases short, with 17 bases between.

There are many counts of this clonotype. CDR3 coding DNA: TGTGCCAGCAGCTCACAGGGGAATCAGCCCCAGCATTTT. Its translation is CASSSQGNQPQHF. This chain connects TRBV6-5 to TRBJ1-5, with TRBD1 identical over 7 bases. Per the germline V gene, CDR1 is MNHEY and CDR2 is SVGAGI. After removal of 6 bases from V and 4 bases from J, the junction contained 3 bases not matched to a gene. The CDR3 sequence is 13 residues long.

This chain joins TRBV6-2 or TRBV6-3 and TRBJ2-7; TRBD2 agrees at 13 bases. CDR3 length: 17 amino acids. Germline-derived CDR1 and CDR2 are MNHEY and SVGEGT. With V trimmed by 7 bases and J by 3 bases, 12 bases remained unmatched. The CDR3, as DNA: TGTGCCAGCACCGGACTAGCGGGAGCGCTCGGGCTCTACGAGCAGTACTTC. Amino acids: CASTGLAGALGLYEQYF.

This chain joins TRBV5-1 and TRBJ2-5; 16 bases are shared with TRBD2. The CDR3 has 15 residues. Looked up from germline, CDR1 is SGHRS and CDR2 is YFSETQ. The J segment lost 5 bases and the V segment lost 3 bases, leaving 1 base of the junction unmatched. The DNA of the CDR3 is TGCGCCAGCAGCTGGGGACTAGCGGGAGGGGAGACCCAGTACTTC. Its translation is CASSWGLAGGETQYF.

This clonotype was observed many times. The gene calls are TRBV27 and TRBJ1-2; D uncertain. CDR3 size: 13 residues. In germline, CDR1 is MNHEY, CDR2 SMNVEV (reference sequence). The V end was cut by 3 bases, the J end by 4 bases, with 9 bases between. This CDR3 is CASSFRGVYGYTF. The CDR3, as DNA: TGTGCCAGCAGTTTCCGTGGTGTCTATGGCTACACCTTC.

A word on this clonotype: This may be a read error: a much more frequent sequence differs by one nucleotide. The rearrangement uses TRBV6-5 and TRBJ1-3; 9 nucleotides agree with TRBD1. Trimming took 5 bases from V and 1 from J; bases not matched to a gene: 3. This CDR3 is 15 amino acids long. Germline-derived CDR1 and CDR2 are MNHEY and SVGAGI. The CDR3, as DNA: TGTGCCAGCAGTATCGGGACAGGGTCTGGAAACACCATATATTTT. Amino acid sequence: CASSIGTGSGNTIYF.

By share of the sample, this clonotype is medium-sized. This rearrangement joins TRBV5-4 to TRBJ2-5, with 7 bases fitting TRBD1. Trimming cost V 4 bases and J 2 bases; bases outside gene matches: 2. Germline V gives CDR1 SGHNT, CDR2 YYREEE (reference sequence). The CDR3 totals 13 residues. CDR3 in amino acids: CASSVGQQETQYF. CDR3 in DNA: TGTGCCAGCAGCGTGGGACAGCAAGAGACCCAGTACTTC.

This clonotype is deemed medium-sized. The chain employs TRBV30 and TRBJ1-2, with D perhaps matching TRBD1 (5 bases). Germline V gene data show CDR1 as GTSNPN and CDR2 as SVGIG (reference sequence). This CDR3 comprises 12 residues. The CDR3 is CAFTGDWGGYTF. Written as DNA, the CDR3 is TGTGCTTTTACCGGGGACTGGGGTGGCTACACCTTC.

This clonotype is labeled as medium-sized. The V gene is TRBV27, the J gene TRBJ2-7, with 12 nucleotides matching TRBD2. V trimming: 4 bases; J trimming: 6 bases; junction bases outside the gene matches: 1. The CDR3 extends over 13 amino acids. In germline, CDR1 is MNHEY, CDR2 SMNVEV (reference sequence). The CDR3 DNA is TGTGCCAGCAGTTCACTAGCGGGAGGCGAGCAGTACTTC. Its protein product is CASSSLAGGEQYF.

V usage is TRBV27 and J usage is TRBJ2-7, with TRBD2 matching over 8 bases. The germline gives CDR1 MNHEY, CDR2 SMNVEV (reference sequence). The CDR3 runs 14 residues. Losses at the gene ends were 3 bases for V and 4 bases for J; bases not matched to a gene: 5. CDR3 in amino acids: CASSFSGRTYEQYF. The CDR3 DNA is TGTGCCAGCAGTTTCAGCGGGAGAACTTACGAGCAGTACTTC.

This clonotype was counted at least ten times. This chain uses TRBV27 with TRBJ2-7; the match to TRBD1 covers 10 bases. Germline V CDR1 and CDR2: MNHEY, SMNVEV (reference sequence). The CDR3 consists of 14 residues. V shed 3 bases and J 3 bases; nucleotides not matched to a gene: 2. The CDR3 sequence: CASSLGTGVYEQYF. The CDR3 region has the DNA TGTGCCAGCAGTTTGGGGACAGGGGTCTACGAGCAGTACTTC.

In this sample, this clonotype is medium-sized. This chain joins TRBV5-6 and TRBJ2-3, with 7 nucleotides matching TRBD2. The CDR3 loop spans 16 amino acids. Germline lookup yields CDR1 SGHDT and CDR2 YYEEEE. V dropped 4 bases and J dropped 8; count of bases not matched to a gene: 16. The CDR3 spells CASSHRGREWSVTQYF. The CDR3 nucleotides read TGTGCCAGCAGCCACAGAGGGCGGGAGTGGAGTGTTACGCAGTATTTT.

V gene TRBV19 combines with J gene TRBJ1-1, with D uncertain. The CDR3 sequence is 17 residues long. Between the trimmed V and J ends, which lost 5 bases and 0 bases, there was a span of 19 bases. In germline, CDR1 is LNHDA, CDR2 SQIVND (reference sequence). CDR3: CASSPEGRKPMNTEAFF. The CDR3 DNA sequence: TGTGCCAGTAGTCCCGAAGGACGTAAGCCTATGAACACTGAAGCTTTCTTT.

This clonotype is categorized as medium-sized (0.01 to 0.1%). The chain uses TRBV19 and TRBJ1-5; D is perhaps TRBD1 (6 bases). Germline V lookup: CDR1 LNHDA, CDR2 SQIVND (reference sequence). The CDR3 runs 17 residues. Deletions cut 5 bases from V and 4 bases from J, with 21 bases between. The CDR3 loop is CASSLRGGLYSNQPQHF. CDR3 nucleotide sequence: TGTGCCAGTAGTCTCCGGGGGGGGCTATATAGTAATCAGCCCCAGCATTTT.

This clonotype qualifies as medium-sized. The rearrangement links TRBV6-1 to TRBJ1-1, with a tentative D call TRBD1 (6 bases). Trimming shortened V by 2 bases and J by 6 bases, and 16 bases separated the two germline ends. Germline assignment: CDR1 MNHNS and CDR2 SASEGT. The CDR3 has 15 residues. CDR3 DNA sequence: TGTGCCAGCAGTGAACAGGGGAACCCTACGGCTGAAGCTTTCTTT. It encodes CASSEQGNPTAEAFF.

At least ten counts were recorded for this clonotype. V is TRBV13 and J is TRBJ2-2, with unresolved D. Trimming left V 5 bases short and J 1 base short, with 2 bases between. The CDR3 extends over 12 amino acids. The V gene's germline CDR1 is PRHDT and CDR2 FYEKMQ (reference sequence). The CDR3 DNA reads TGTGCCAGCAGCGTGAACACCGGGGAGCTGTTTTTT. The encoded protein is CASSVNTGELFF.

The chain has TRBV20-1 and TRBJ2-2, with 8 bases aligning to TRBD2. V lost 5 bases, J lost 6 bases, and 11 bases stayed unmatched. CDR3 length: 15 residues. Germline V gene sequence: CDR1 DFQATT, CDR2 SNEGSKA (reference sequence). The CDR3 reads CSAPDLGLASGELFF. Here the CDR3 DNA reads TGCAGTGCTCCCGATTTAGGACTAGCTTCCGGGGAGCTGTTTTTT.

This clonotype was picked up many times. This sequence joins TRBV6-5 and TRBJ1-3; D is unresolved. Trimming stripped 2 bases from V and 0 bases from J, with 5 bases between. Germline V gene data show CDR1 as MNHEY and CDR2 as SVGAGI. The CDR3 has 14 residues. CDR3 in amino acids: CASSYADSGNTIYF. For the CDR3, the DNA is TGTGCCAGCAGTTACGCGGACTCTGGAAACACCATATATTTT.

The chain links TRBV5-1 to TRBJ1-2; 7 nucleotides agree with TRBD1. CDR3 length equals 14 residues. Germline-derived CDR1 and CDR2 are SGHRS and YFSETQ. Trimming removed 3 bases from V and 0 bases from J; junction bases left unmatched: 2. This CDR3 reads CASSSTGTNYGYTF. The DNA for the CDR3 is TGCGCCAGCAGCTCGACAGGGACTAACTATGGCTACACCTTC. Full variable domain (remainder filled in from reference TRBV5-1 and TRBJ1-2): KAGVTQTPRYLIKTRGQQVTLSCSPISGHRSVSWYQQTPGQGLQFLFEYFSETQRNKGNFPGRFSGRQFSNSRSEMNVSTLELGDSALYLCASSSTGTNYGYTFGSGTRLTVV.